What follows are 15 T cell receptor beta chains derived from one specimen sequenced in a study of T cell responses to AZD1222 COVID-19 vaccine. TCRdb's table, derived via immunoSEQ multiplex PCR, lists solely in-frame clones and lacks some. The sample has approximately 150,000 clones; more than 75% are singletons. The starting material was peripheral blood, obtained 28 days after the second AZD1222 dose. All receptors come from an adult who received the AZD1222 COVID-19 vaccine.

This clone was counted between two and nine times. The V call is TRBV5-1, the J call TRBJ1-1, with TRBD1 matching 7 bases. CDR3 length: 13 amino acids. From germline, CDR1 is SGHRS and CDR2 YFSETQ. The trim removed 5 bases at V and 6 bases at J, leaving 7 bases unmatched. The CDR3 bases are TGCGCCAGCAGATCTGACAGGGCCCCTGAAGCTTTCTTT. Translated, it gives CASRSDRAPEAFF.

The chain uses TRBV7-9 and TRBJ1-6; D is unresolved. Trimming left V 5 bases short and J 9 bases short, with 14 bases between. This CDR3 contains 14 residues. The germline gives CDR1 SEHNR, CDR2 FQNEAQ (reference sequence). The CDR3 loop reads CASSPRAMGSPLHF. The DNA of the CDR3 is TGTGCCAGCAGCCCCCGGGCAATGGGTTCACCCCTCCACTTT.

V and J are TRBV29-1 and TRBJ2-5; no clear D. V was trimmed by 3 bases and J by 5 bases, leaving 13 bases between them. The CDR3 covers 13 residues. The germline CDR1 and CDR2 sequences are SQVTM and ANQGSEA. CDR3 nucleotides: TGCAGCGTTGAGCAGCAGGACGGCGAGACCCAGTACTTC. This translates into CSVEQQDGETQYF.

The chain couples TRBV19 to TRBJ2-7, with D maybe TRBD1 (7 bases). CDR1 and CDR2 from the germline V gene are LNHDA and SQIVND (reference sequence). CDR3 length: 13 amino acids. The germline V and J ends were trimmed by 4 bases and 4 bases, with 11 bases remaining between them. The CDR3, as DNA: TGTGCCAGTAGTAGGGACAGCGGGTACGAGCAGTACTTC. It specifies CASSRDSGYEQYF.

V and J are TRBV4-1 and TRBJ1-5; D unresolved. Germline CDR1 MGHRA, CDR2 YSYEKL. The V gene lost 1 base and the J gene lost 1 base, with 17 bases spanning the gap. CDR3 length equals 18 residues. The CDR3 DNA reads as TGCGCCAGCAGCCAAGTAGAGTGGCAGGTCCGAAGCAATCAGCCCCAGCATTTT. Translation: CASSQVEWQVRSNQPQHF.

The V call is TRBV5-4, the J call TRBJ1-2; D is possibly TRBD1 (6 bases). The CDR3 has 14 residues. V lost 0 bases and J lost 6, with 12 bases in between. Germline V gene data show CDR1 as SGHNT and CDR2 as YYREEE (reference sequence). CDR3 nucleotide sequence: TGTGCCAGCAGCTTGGGATGGTCAGGGGATGGCTACACCTTC. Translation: CASSLGWSGDGYTF.

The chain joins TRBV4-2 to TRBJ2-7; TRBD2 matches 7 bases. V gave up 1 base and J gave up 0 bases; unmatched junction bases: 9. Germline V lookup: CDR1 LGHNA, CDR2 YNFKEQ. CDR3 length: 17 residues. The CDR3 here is CASSQAGGGVASYEQYF. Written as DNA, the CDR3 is TGTGCCAGCAGCCAAGCGGGGGGTGGGGTGGCCTCCTACGAGCAGTACTTC.

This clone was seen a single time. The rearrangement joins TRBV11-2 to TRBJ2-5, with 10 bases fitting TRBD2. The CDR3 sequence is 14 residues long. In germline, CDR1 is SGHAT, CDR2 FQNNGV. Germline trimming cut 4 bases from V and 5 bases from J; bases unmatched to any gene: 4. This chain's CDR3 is CASSSSGLAETQYF. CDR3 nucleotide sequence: TGTGCCAGCAGCTCCTCGGGACTAGCGGAGACCCAGTACTTC.

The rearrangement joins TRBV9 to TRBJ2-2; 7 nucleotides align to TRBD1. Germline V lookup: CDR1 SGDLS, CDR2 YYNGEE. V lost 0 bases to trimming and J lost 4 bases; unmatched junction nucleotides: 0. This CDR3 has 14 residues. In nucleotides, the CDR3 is TGTGCCAGCAGCGTAGAGGGGGCCACCGGGGAGCTGTTTTTT. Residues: CASSVEGATGELFF.

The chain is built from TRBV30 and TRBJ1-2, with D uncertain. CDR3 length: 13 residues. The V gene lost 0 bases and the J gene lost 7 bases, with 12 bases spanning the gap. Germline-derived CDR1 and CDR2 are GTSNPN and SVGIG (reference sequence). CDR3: CAWSVMGVSGYTF. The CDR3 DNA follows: TGTGCCTGGAGTGTAATGGGAGTCAGTGGCTACACCTTC.

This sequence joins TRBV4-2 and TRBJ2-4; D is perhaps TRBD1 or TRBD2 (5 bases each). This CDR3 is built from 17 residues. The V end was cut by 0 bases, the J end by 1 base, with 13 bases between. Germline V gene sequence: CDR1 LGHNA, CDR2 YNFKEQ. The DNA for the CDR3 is TGTGCCAGCAGCCAAGAAGGACTGGGGGACGCCAAAAACATTCAGTACTTC. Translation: CASSQEGLGDAKNIQYF.

CDR3 loop: CASSSGVPPGELFF. The CDR3 DNA is TGTGCCAGTTCGTCCGGAGTCCCTCCCGGGGAGCTGTTTTTT. The chain carries TRBV14 and TRBJ2-2; D uncertain. Trimming took off 9 bases at V and 6 bases at J, with 17 bases between the two ends. The CDR3 loop spans 14 amino acids. Germline V CDR1 and CDR2: SGHDN, FVKESK.

CDR3 region: CASSLGLAVGELFF. The DNA of the CDR3 is TGTGCCAGCAGCTTGGGTCTAGCTGTGGGGGAGCTGTTTTTT. The chain couples TRBV7-9 to TRBJ2-2, with D tentatively TRBD2 (5 bases). Trimming pared 3 bases from V and 8 bases from J, leaving 13 bases between. From germline, CDR1 is SEHNR and CDR2 FQNEAQ (reference sequence). This CDR3 is built from 14 residues.

CDR3 residues: CSVATSGGPYEQYF. In DNA, the CDR3 is TGCAGCGTCGCGACTAGCGGGGGTCCCTACGAGCAGTACTTC. This chain joins TRBV29-1 and TRBJ2-7, with 12 bases lining up with TRBD2. Unmatched junction bases numbered 5, after V lost 6 bases and J lost 2 bases. Germline V CDR1 and CDR2: SQVTM, ANQGSEA. The CDR3 contains 14 residues.

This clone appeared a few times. This CDR3 reads CASSLDGHYGYTF. DNA for the CDR3: TGTGCCAGCAGCTTGGACGGACACTATGGCTACACCTTC. The chain combines TRBV7-3 with TRBJ1-2; D is unresolved. The CDR3 is 13 amino acids. Trimming removed 3 bases from V and 3 bases from J, with 8 bases in between. Germline CDR1 SGHTA, CDR2 FQGTGA.